This TCR beta chain was captured by sequencing in a study of blood T cell repertoires in COVID-19. The CDR3 loop spans 13 amino acids. The J segment lost 9 bases and the V segment lost 5 bases, leaving 5 bases of the junction unmatched. This table comes from immunoSEQ multiplex PCR, and its TCRdb copy is limited to in-frame clones, with some not included. The sample has fewer than 350,000 clones; around 87% are singletons. This clonotype was obtained from a woman in her forties or fifties who had recovered from COVID-19. V and J are TRBV12-3 or TRBV12-4 and TRBJ2-1; TRBD2 agrees at 9 bases. Input material: peripheral blood. The CDR3 is CASSQGTSLEQFF. CDR3 sequence (DNA): TGTGCCAGCAGTCAGGGGACTAGCCTTGAGCAGTTCTTC.